This section outlines one T cell receptor (beta chain) sequence together with its context. Its antigen remains unknown. This sample is drawn from a study of Ad26.COV2.S vaccination and SARS-CoV-2 variants. In germline, CDR1 is MNHEY, CDR2 SMNVEV (reference sequence). The CDR3 spans 14 residues. Trimming stripped 7 bases from V and 1 base from J, with 10 bases between. Sequencing used immunoSEQ multiplex PCR; TCRdb keeps in-frame clones, though not all of them. The data hold 350,000 to 450,000 clones, with roughly 85% observed a single time. General study points: Estimates derived from TCR breadth and depth analyses may have underestimated total T cell responses. Substantial breadth in spike-specific CD8+ and CD4+ T cell responses was reportedly seen after vaccination.

Documented treatment: some 20 received Ad26.COV2.S at low or high dose, single or two shots; about five received placebo; per-sample allocation not given. Day 63 after the first injection of vaccine or placebo was the sampling time. Adults aged 18-55 years in Boston included the donor. Sequencing was performed on peripheral blood, taken in a trial of Ad26.COV2.S vaccine versus placebo. The clonotype comes from a person between 18 and 60 years old who received the Ad26.COV2.S COVID-19 vaccine or a placebo. V gene TRBV27 combines with J gene TRBJ2-2; D possibly corresponds to TRBD1 (5 bases). For the CDR3, the DNA is TGTGCCAGCACCGACAGATGGAACACCGGGGAGCTGTTTTTT. It specifies CASTDRWNTGELFF.